This T cell receptor (beta chain) originates from a study of blood T cell repertoires in COVID-19. Study in general: Material from acute and convalescent COVID-19 was sourced from the United States, Italy and Spain. PBMCs, B-cell-depleted T cells, or T cells provided the cDNA or gDNA that made up the material.

The authors' processing: Reference gene primer amplification in the assay estimated nucleated cell counts. Libraries were prepared by immunoSEQ multiplex PCR; TCRdb keeps only in-frame clonotypes and omits some of them. The DNA was the basis for D and trimming; V, J and clone size are from that table. The top ten hold 5.5% to 7% of the sample, which has a few hundred thousand clones, around nine tenths seen once. Sequenced input: PBMCs or T cells enriched from blood (not recorded which). The TCR originated in a woman aged 25 to 39 who had recovered from COVID-19.

DNA for the CDR3: TGTGCCAGCAGTGGACAGGCTGTGGGGGAAAAACTGTTTTTT. Translated, it gives CASSGQAVGEKLFF. The chain uses TRBV2 and TRBJ1-4, with TRBD1 as a possible D gene (6 bases). CDR3 length equals 14 residues. V was pared by 4 bases and J by 8 bases, with 14 bases between. The V gene's germline CDR1 is SNHLY and CDR2 FYNNEI.